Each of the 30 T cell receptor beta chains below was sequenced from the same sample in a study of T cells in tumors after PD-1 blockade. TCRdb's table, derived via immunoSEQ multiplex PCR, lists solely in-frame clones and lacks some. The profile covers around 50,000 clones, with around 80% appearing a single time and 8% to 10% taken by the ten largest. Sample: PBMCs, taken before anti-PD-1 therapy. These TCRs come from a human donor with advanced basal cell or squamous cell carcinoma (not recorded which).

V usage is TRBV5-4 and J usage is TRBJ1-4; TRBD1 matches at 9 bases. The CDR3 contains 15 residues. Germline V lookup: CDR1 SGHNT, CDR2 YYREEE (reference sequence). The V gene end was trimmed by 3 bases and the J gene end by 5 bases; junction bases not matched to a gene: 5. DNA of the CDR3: TGTGCCAGCAGCTCCGTGGGGACAGGGAATGAAAAACTGTTTTTT. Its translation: CASSSVGTGNEKLFF.

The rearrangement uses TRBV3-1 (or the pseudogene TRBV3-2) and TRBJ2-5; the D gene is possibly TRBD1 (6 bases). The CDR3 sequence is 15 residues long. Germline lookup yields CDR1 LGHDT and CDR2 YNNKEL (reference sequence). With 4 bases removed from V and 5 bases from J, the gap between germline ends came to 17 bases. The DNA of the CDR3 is TGTGCCAGCAGCCCATCAACAGGGATCGGGGAGACCCAGTACTTC. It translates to CASSPSTGIGETQYF.

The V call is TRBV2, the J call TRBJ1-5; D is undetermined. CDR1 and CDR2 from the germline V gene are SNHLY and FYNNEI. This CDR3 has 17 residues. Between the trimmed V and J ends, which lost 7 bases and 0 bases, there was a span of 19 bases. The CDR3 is CASTRERHDYSNQPQHF. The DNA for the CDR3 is TGTGCCAGCACGAGAGAACGACACGATTATAGCAATCAGCCCCAGCATTTT.

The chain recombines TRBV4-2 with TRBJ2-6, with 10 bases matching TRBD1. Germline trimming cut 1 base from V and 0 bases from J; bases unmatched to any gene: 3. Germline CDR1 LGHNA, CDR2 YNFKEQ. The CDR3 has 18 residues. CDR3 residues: CASSQAGQGISGANVLTF. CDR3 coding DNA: TGTGCCAGCAGCCAAGCGGGACAGGGGATCTCTGGGGCCAACGTCCTGACTTTC.

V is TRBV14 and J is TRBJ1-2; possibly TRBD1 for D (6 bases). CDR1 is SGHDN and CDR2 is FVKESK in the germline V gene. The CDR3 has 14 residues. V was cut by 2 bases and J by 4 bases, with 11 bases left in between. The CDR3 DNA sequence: TGTGCCAGCAGCCAAATGGGGGGCGGCTATGGCTACACCTTC. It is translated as CASSQMGGGYGYTF. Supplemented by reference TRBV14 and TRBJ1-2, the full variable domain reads EAGVTQFPSHSVIEKGQTVTLRCDPISGHDNLYWYRRVMGKEIKFLLHFVKESKQDESGMPNNRFLAERTGGTYSTLKVQPAELEDSGVYFCASSQMGGGYGYTFGSGTRLTVV.

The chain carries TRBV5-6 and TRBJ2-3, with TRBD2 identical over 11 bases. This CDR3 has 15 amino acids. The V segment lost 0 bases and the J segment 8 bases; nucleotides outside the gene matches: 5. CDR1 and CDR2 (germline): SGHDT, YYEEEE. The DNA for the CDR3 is TGTGCCAGCAGCTTGGGCCTAGCGGGGGGCATTACGCAGTATTTT. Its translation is CASSLGLAGGITQYF.

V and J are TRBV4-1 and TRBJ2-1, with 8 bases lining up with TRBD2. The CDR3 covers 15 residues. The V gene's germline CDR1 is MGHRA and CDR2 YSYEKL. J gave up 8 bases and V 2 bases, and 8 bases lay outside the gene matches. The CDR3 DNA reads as TGCGCCAGCAGCCAATCAACGGGGGGGCCGGATGAGCAGTTCTTC. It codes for CASSQSTGGPDEQFF.

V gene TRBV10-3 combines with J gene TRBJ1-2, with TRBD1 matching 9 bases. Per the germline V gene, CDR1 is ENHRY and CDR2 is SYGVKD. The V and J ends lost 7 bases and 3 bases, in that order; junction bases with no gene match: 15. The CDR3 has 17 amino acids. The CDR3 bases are TGTGCCATCAACAACCTACCGGGACAGGGAAATGACTATGGCTACACCTTC. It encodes CAINNLPGQGNDYGYTF.

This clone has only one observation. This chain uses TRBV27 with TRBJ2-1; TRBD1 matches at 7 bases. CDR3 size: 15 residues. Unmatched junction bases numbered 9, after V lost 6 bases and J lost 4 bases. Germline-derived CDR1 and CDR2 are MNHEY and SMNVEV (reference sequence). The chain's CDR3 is CASSYRQGTYNEQFF. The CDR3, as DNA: TGTGCCAGCAGCTACCGACAGGGTACATACAATGAGCAGTTCTTC.

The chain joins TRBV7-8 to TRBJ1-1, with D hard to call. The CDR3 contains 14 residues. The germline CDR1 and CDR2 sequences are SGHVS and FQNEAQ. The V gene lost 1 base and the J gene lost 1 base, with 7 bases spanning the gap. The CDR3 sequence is CASSLVPRNTEAFF. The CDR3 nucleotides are TGTGCCAGCAGCTTAGTCCCCAGGAACACTGAAGCTTTCTTT. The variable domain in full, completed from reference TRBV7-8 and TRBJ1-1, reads GAGVSQSPRYKVAKRGQDVALRCDPISGHVSLFWYQQALGQGPEFLTYFQNEAQLDKSGLPSDRFFAERPEGSVSTLKIQRTQQEDSAVYLCASSLVPRNTEAFFGQGTRLTVV.

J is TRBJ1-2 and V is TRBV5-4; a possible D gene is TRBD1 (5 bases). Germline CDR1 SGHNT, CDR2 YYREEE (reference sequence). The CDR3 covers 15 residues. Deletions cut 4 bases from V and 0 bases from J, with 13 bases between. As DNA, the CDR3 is TGTGCCAGCAGCCCCGGGACTTTGCCTAACTATGGCTACACCTTC. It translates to CASSPGTLPNYGYTF. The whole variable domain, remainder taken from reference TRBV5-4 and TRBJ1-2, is ETGVTQSPTHLIKTRGQQVTLRCSSQSGHNTVSWYQQALGQGPQFIFQYYREEENGRGNFPPRFSGLQFPNYSSELNVNALELDDSALYLCASSPGTLPNYGYTFGSGTRLTVV.

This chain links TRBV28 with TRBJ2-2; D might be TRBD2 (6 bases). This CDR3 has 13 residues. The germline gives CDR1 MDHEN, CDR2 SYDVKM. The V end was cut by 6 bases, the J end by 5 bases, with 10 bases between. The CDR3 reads CASSGTSTGELFF. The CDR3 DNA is TGTGCCAGCAGCGGGACTTCGACCGGGGAGCTGTTTTTT. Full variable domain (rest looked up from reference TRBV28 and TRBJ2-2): DVKVTQSSRYLVKRTGEKVFLECVQDMDHENMFWYRQDPGLGLRLIYFSYDVKMKEKGDIPEGYSVSREKKERFSLILESASTNQTSMYLCASSGTSTGELFFGEGSRLTVL.

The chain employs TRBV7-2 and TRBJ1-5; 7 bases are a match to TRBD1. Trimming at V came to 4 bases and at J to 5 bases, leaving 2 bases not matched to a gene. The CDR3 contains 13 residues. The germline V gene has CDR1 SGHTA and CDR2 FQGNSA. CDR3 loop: CASSSDRYQPQHF. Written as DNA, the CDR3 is TGTGCCAGCAGCTCGGACAGGTATCAGCCCCAGCATTTT. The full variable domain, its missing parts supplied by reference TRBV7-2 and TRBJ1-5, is GAGVSQSPSNKVTEKGKDVELRCDPISGHTALYWYRQSLGQGLEFLIYFQGNSAPDKSGLPSDRFSAERTGGSVSTLTIQRTQQEDSAVYLCASSSDRYQPQHFGDGTRLSIL.

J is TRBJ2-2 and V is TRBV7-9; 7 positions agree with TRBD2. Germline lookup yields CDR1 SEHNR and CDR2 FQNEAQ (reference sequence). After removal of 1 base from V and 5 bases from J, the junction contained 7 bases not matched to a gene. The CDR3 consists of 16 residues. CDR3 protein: CASSLGLAEVTGELFF. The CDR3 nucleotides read TGTGCCAGCAGCTTAGGTCTAGCGGAGGTTACCGGGGAGCTGTTTTTT.

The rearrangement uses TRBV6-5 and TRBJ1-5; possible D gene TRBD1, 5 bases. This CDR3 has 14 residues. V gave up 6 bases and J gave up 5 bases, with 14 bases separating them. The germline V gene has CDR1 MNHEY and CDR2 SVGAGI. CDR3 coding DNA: TGTGCCAGCAGCGCAGGGTGGTTGGATCAGCCCCAGCATTTT. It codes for CASSAGWLDQPQHF.

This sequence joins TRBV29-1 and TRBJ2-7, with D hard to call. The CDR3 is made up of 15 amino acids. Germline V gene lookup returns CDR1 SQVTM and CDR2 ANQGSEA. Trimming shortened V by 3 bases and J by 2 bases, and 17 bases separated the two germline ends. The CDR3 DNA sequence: TGCAGCGTTGACGGGTCGGGCGTTAGTCCCTACGAGCAGTACTTC. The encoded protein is CSVDGSGVSPYEQYF.

The chain's CDR3 is CATSPGAYEQFF. CDR3 bases: TGTGCCACCAGTCCGGGGGCGTATGAGCAGTTCTTC. The chain joins TRBV24-1 to TRBJ2-1; perhaps D is TRBD1 or TRBD2 (6 bases each). Per germline, CDR1 KGHDR and CDR2 SFDVKD. The V end lost 6 bases, the J end lost 8 bases, and 10 bases lay between the germline ends. The CDR3 is made up of 12 amino acids.

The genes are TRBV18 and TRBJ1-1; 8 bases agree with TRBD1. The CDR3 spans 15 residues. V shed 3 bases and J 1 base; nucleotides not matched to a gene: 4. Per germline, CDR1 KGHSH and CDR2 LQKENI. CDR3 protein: CASSPKGTGNTEAFF. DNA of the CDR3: TGTGCCAGCTCACCCAAAGGGACAGGGAACACTGAAGCTTTCTTT. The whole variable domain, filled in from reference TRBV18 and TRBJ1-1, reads NAGVMQNPRHLVRRRGQEARLRCSPMKGHSHVYWYRQLPEEGLKFMVYLQKENIIDESGMPKERFSAEFPKEGPSILRIQQVVRGDSAAYFCASSPKGTGNTEAFFGQGTRLTVV.

The chain's CDR3 is CSVGADGTQYF. CDR3 sequence (DNA): TGCAGCGTAGGGGCGGACGGTACGCAGTATTTT. The rearrangement uses TRBV29-1 and TRBJ2-3; tentative D call: TRBD1 (5 bases). With 6 bases removed from V and 8 bases from J, the gap between germline ends came to 12 bases. CDR3 length equals 11 residues. Per the germline V gene, CDR1 is SQVTM and CDR2 is ANQGSEA.

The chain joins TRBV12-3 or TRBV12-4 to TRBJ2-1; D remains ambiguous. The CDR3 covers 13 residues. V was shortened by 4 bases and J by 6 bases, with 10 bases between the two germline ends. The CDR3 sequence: CASSYSLGNEQFF. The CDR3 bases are TGTGCCAGCAGTTACTCGCTGGGCAATGAGCAGTTCTTC.

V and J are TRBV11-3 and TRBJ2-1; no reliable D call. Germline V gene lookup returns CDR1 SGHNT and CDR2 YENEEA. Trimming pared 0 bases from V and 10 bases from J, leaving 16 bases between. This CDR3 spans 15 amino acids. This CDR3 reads CASSLDGYNNEEQFF. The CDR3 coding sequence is TGTGCCAGCAGCTTAGACGGGTATAATAATGAAGAGCAGTTCTTC.

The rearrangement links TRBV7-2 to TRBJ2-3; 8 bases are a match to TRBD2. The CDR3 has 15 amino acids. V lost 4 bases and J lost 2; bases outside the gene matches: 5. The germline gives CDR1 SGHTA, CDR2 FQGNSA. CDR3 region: CASSYSGVITDTQYF. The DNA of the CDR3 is TGTGCCAGCAGCTATAGCGGGGTTATCACAGATACGCAGTATTTT.

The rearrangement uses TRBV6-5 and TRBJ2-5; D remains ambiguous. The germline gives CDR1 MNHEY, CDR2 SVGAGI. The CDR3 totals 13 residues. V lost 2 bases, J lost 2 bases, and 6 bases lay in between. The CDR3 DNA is TGTGCCAGCAGTTACGGGCGTCAAGAGACCCAGTACTTC. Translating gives CASSYGRQETQYF.

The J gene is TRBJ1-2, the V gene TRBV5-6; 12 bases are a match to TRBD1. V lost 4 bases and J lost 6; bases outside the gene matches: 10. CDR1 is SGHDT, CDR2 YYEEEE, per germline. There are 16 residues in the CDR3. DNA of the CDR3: TGTGCCAGCAGCGTTAGCCGGGACAGGGGGCGAAATGGCTACACCTTC. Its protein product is CASSVSRDRGRNGYTF. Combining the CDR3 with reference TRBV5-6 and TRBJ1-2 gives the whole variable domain DAGVTQSPTHLIKTRGQQVTLRCSPKSGHDTVSWYQQALGQGPQFIFQYYEEEERQRGNFPDRFSGHQFPNYSSELNVNALLLGDSALYLCASSVSRDRGRNGYTFGSGTRLTVV.

For the CDR3, the DNA is TGTGCCAGCAGTTTAGGGGATGATAATTCACCCCTCCACTTT. This translates into CASSLGDDNSPLHF. The V gene is TRBV5-5, the J gene TRBJ1-6; possibly TRBD1 for D (5 bases). V was pared by 5 bases and J by 5 bases, with 11 bases between. The CDR3 has 14 amino acids. CDR1 is SGHKS and CDR2 is YYEKEE in the germline V gene (reference sequence).

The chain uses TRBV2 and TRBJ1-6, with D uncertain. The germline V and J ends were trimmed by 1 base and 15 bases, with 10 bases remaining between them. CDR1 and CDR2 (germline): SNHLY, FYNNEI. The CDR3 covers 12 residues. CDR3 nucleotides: TGTGCCAGCAGTGAAGAGTTCCGTCTCCTCCACTTT. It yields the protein CASSEEFRLLHF.

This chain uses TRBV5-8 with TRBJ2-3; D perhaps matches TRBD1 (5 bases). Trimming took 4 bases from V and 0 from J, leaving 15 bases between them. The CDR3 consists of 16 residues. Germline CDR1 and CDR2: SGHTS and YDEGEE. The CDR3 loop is CASSLAAGSSTDTQYF. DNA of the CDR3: TGTGCCAGCAGCCTCGCGGCAGGGTCCAGCACAGATACGCAGTATTTT.

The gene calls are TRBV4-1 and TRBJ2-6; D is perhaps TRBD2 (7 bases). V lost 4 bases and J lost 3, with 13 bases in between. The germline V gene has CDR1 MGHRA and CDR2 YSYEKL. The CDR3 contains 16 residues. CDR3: CASSPRGAGGANVLTF. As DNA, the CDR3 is TGCGCCAGCAGCCCTCGGGGGGCGGGTGGGGCCAACGTCCTGACTTTC.

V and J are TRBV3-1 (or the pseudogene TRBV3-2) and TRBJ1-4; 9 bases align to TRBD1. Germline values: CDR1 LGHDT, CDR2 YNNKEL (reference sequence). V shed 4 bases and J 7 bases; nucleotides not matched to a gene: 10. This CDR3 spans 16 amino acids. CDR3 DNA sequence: TGTGCCAGCAGCCTCAGCGCACAGGGGGCAGGTGAAAAACTGTTTTTT. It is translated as CASSLSAQGAGEKLFF.

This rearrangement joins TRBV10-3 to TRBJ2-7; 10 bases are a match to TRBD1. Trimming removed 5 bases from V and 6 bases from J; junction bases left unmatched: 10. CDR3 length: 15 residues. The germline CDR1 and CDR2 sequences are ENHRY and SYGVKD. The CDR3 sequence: CAISLGQGGKSEQYF. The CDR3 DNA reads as TGTGCCATCAGTCTCGGACAGGGGGGTAAAAGCGAGCAGTACTTC.